This entry lists 4 T cell receptor beta chains sequenced from one sample in a study of blood T cell repertoires in COVID-19 (dated by TCRdb to about 2020). Library prep was done by the immunoSEQ multiplex PCR assay. Held by TCRdb, this immuneACCESS table contains in-frame sequences only and omits some clones. Under half of the omission traces to an unresolved V gene where checked; the cause of the rest is unknown. Recorded for this sample are roughly 100,000 clones; approximately 88% of them occurred a single time. Clones ranked in the top ten supply 12% of the sample. Source material: peripheral blood. The receptors here all came from a human donor in a cohort sampled during active COVID-19.

CDR3 region: CSLRGAGGLNTEAFF. As DNA, the CDR3 is TGCAGCCTCCGCGGGGCAGGGGGGCTGAACACTGAAGCTTTCTTT. The chain recombines TRBV29-1 with TRBJ1-1, with 7 bases that match TRBD1. The germline CDR1 and CDR2 sequences are SQVTM and ANQGSEA. The junction had 12 bases not matched to a gene; V was cut back by 8 bases and J by 0 bases. CDR3 length equals 15 residues.

Here the CDR3 DNA reads TGTGCCAGCAGCTCGACAGGGAACACTGAAGCTTTCTTT. As protein: CASSSTGNTEAFF. This chain links TRBV5-6 with TRBJ1-1, with D tentatively TRBD1 (6 bases). The CDR3 is made up of 13 amino acids. Germline V lookup: CDR1 SGHDT, CDR2 YYEEEE. The V and J ends lost 3 bases and 1 base respectively, with 7 bases between them.

The rearrangement links TRBV6-2 or TRBV6-3 to TRBJ1-2; D might be TRBD1 (5 bases). The CDR3 spans 16 residues. V lost 5 bases, J lost 4 bases, and 20 bases lay in between. Per germline, CDR1 MNHEY and CDR2 SVGEGT. The DNA for the CDR3 is TGTGCCAGCAGTAGTGTGACAGTACCTATACCCTATGGCTACACCTTC. Its translation is CASSSVTVPIPYGYTF.

This clone has only a few counts. The chain employs TRBV19 and TRBJ1-2, with 9 bases fitting TRBD1. The V and J ends lost 5 bases and 7 bases, in that order; junction bases with no gene match: 8. The germline gives CDR1 LNHDA, CDR2 SQIVND (reference sequence). The CDR3 is made up of 14 amino acids. For the CDR3, the DNA is TGTGCCAGTAGTCAACCGGGACAGGGAAGTGGCTACACCTTC. Translating it yields CASSQPGQGSGYTF.